This entry lists 31 T cell receptor beta chains sequenced from one sample in a study of blood T cell repertoires in COVID-19. Libraries were prepared by immunoSEQ multiplex PCR; TCRdb keeps only in-frame clonotypes and omits some of them. This sample has 350,000 or so clones, with 90% found just once. Source material: peripheral blood. These receptors came from a man between 18 and 29 years old with active or convalescent COVID-19.

The chain joins TRBV28 to TRBJ1-1, with a weak D call TRBD1 (6 bases). In germline, CDR1 is MDHEN, CDR2 SYDVKM. Trimming pared 6 bases from V and 4 bases from J, leaving 15 bases between. The CDR3 length is 14 residues. The chain's CDR3 is CASSLLAGATEAFF. The CDR3 bases are TGTGCCAGCAGCCTCTTAGCGGGGGCCACTGAAGCTTTCTTT.

The chain uses TRBV7-9 and TRBJ1-1, with a tentative D call TRBD1 (5 bases). Germline V CDR1 and CDR2: SEHNR, FQNEAQ (reference sequence). V was cut by 5 bases and J by 4 bases, with 14 bases left in between. This CDR3 spans 14 amino acids. The CDR3 DNA reads TGTGCCAGCAGCCCCCAGGGTGAGGTCACTGAAGCTTTCTTT. Its translation: CASSPQGEVTEAFF.

This chain links TRBV11-2 with TRBJ1-1; TRBD1 is a possible D gene (5 bases). With 0 bases removed from V and 4 bases from J, the gap between germline ends came to 15 bases. The CDR3 sequence is 16 residues long. Per the germline V gene, CDR1 is SGHAT and CDR2 is FQNNGV. The CDR3 DNA is TGTGCCAGCAGCTTAGATCGGGCAGGGCTGGCCACTGAAGCTTTCTTT. This sequence encodes CASSLDRAGLATEAFF.

J is TRBJ2-3 and V is TRBV28, with a possible D match to TRBD2 (6 bases). The CDR3 spans 13 residues. Germline V gives CDR1 MDHEN, CDR2 SYDVKM. V was trimmed by 5 bases and J by 5 bases, leaving 11 bases between them. CDR3 sequence: CASSLSGGDTQYF. In DNA, the CDR3 is TGTGCCAGCAGTCTTTCCGGGGGAGATACGCAGTATTTT.

V is TRBV7-2 and J is TRBJ2-7; 7 bases map to TRBD2. Germline V gene lookup returns CDR1 SGHTA and CDR2 FQGNSA. The V gene end was trimmed by 1 base and the J gene end by 9 bases; junction bases not matched to a gene: 15. The CDR3 has 16 residues. The CDR3 loop reads CASSLVPSGPPTTQYF. The DNA for the CDR3 is TGTGCCAGCAGCTTAGTCCCTAGCGGTCCCCCCACGACGCAGTACTTC.

V and J are TRBV27 and TRBJ1-1, with D unresolved. Trimming took 3 bases from V and 0 from J, leaving 8 bases between them. The CDR3 runs 14 residues. Germline CDR1 MNHEY, CDR2 SMNVEV (reference sequence). In DNA form, the CDR3 reads TGTGCCAGCAGTTTTGGAGGGATGAACACTGAAGCTTTCTTT. It yields the protein CASSFGGMNTEAFF.

The rearrangement joins TRBV6-2 or TRBV6-3 to TRBJ1-1, with a weak D call TRBD1 (6 bases). The germline V gene encodes CDR1 MNHEY and CDR2 SVGEGT. The CDR3 spans 14 residues. Trimming took 6 bases from V and 5 from J, leaving 16 bases between them. The CDR3 loop reads CASSFTGSGTEAFF. DNA of the CDR3: TGTGCCAGCAGCTTTACAGGGTCGGGAACTGAAGCTTTCTTT.

This chain joins TRBV7-3 and TRBJ1-3; D call uncertain. Trimming pared 6 bases from V and 1 base from J, leaving 19 bases between. CDR3 length equals 17 residues. Germline CDR1 reads SGHTA; CDR2 reads FQGTGA. The CDR3: CASSPSGSSRSGNTIYF. As DNA, the CDR3 is TGTGCCAGCAGTCCGTCGGGGTCCAGTAGGTCTGGAAACACCATATATTTT.

V and J are TRBV7-2 and TRBJ1-1, with D maybe TRBD1 (5 bases). V lost 9 bases to trimming and J lost 4 bases, with 15 bases between them. The CDR3 runs 13 residues. Germline CDR1 is SGHTA and CDR2 is FQGNSA. Here the CDR3 DNA reads TGTGCCAGTAGCCTCCAAGGGGCCACTGAAGCTTTCTTT. It yields the protein CASSLQGATEAFF. The full variable domain, rest sourced from reference TRBV7-2 and TRBJ1-1, is GAGVSQSPSNKVTEKGKDVELRCDPISGHTALYWYRQSLGQGLEFLIYFQGNSAPDKSGLPSDRFSAERTGGSVSTLTIQRTQQEDSAVYLCASSLQGATEAFFGQGTRLTVV.

The V gene is TRBV7-9, the J gene TRBJ1-5, with a weak D call TRBD1 (6 bases). The CDR3 has 18 residues. The germline V gene encodes CDR1 SEHNR and CDR2 FQNEAQ (reference sequence). With 4 bases removed from V and 0 bases from J, the gap between germline ends came to 19 bases. CDR3 sequence reads: CASSSEGDMSVSNQPQHF. CDR3 sequence (DNA): TGTGCCAGCAGCTCCGAGGGGGACATGTCGGTTAGCAATCAGCCCCAGCATTTT. The whole variable domain, remainder taken from reference TRBV7-9 and TRBJ1-5, is DTGVSQNPRHKITKRGQNVTFRCDPISEHNRLYWYRQTLGQGPEFLTYFQNEAQLEKSRLLSDRFSAERPKGSFSTLEIQRTEQGDSAMYLCASSSEGDMSVSNQPQHFGDGTRLSIL.

The chain combines TRBV18 with TRBJ1-1; D might be TRBD1 (6 bases). V was trimmed by 4 bases and J by 1 base, leaving 13 bases between them. In germline, CDR1 is KGHSH, CDR2 LQKENI. The CDR3 is 15 residues long. CDR3 sequence reads: CASSLTGTSNTEAFF. CDR3 nucleotides: TGTGCCAGCTCACTTACCGGGACATCGAACACTGAAGCTTTCTTT.

The V call is TRBV5-4, the J call TRBJ2-2, with 12 positions matching TRBD2. With V trimmed by 4 bases and J by 5 bases, 3 bases remained unmatched. Germline loops: CDR1 SGHNT, CDR2 YYREEE (reference sequence). The CDR3 loop spans 15 amino acids. The CDR3 spells CASSRTSGTTGELFF. CDR3 nucleotides: TGTGCCAGCAGCAGGACTAGCGGGACTACCGGGGAGCTGTTTTTT.

This clone was found once. CDR3 residues: CASSYSLGVGTDTQYF. Written as DNA, the CDR3 is TGTGCCAGCAGTTACTCTTTGGGAGTGGGCACAGATACGCAGTATTTT. The chain is built from TRBV6-6 and TRBJ2-3; TRBD2 might be the D (5 bases). The CDR3 loop spans 16 amino acids. V was pared by 0 bases and J by 1 base, with 11 bases between. Germline V gene data show CDR1 as MNHNY and CDR2 as SVGAGI (reference sequence).

The V gene is TRBV28, the J gene TRBJ2-1, with 11 bases aligning to TRBD2. Germline CDR1 MDHEN, CDR2 SYDVKM. V dropped 4 bases and J dropped 6; count of bases not matched to a gene: 14. The CDR3 is 18 amino acids. CDR3 sequence: CASSSVMSTSGRGNEQFF. In DNA, the CDR3 is TGTGCCAGCAGTTCCGTTATGTCCACTAGCGGGAGAGGCAATGAGCAGTTCTTC.

The J gene is TRBJ1-5, the V gene TRBV6-2 or TRBV6-3; 10 nucleotides line up with TRBD1. The CDR3 loop spans 16 amino acids. Trimming at V came to 4 bases and at J to 1 base, leaving 4 bases not matched to a gene. Per germline, CDR1 MNHEY and CDR2 SVGEGT. CDR3 loop: CASSWDRGLSNQPQHF. CDR3 nucleotide sequence: TGTGCCAGCAGTTGGGACAGGGGTTTGAGCAATCAGCCCCAGCATTTT.

The chain links TRBV30 to TRBJ1-6; D call uncertain. Germline V gene sequence: CDR1 GTSNPN, CDR2 SVGIG (reference sequence). V was shortened by 6 bases and J by 7 bases, with 13 bases between the two germline ends. The CDR3 is 13 residues long. CDR3 in amino acids: CACSGNKNSPLHF. CDR3 nucleotide sequence: TGTGCCTGCTCGGGGAACAAAAATTCACCCCTCCACTTT. The entire variable domain, with the rest obtained from reference TRBV30 and TRBJ1-6, is as follows: SQTIHQWPATLVQPVGSPLSLECTVEGTSNPNLYWYRQAAGRGLQLLFYSVGIGQISSEVPQNLSASRPQDRQFILSSKKLLLSDSGFYLCACSGNKNSPLHFGNGTRLTVT.

The J gene is TRBJ1-2, the V gene TRBV30; a weak D match, TRBD1 (5 bases). The germline V gene encodes CDR1 GTSNPN and CDR2 SVGIG (reference sequence). V lost 5 bases and J lost 7, with 17 bases in between. The CDR3 covers 13 residues. The CDR3 region is CAWRGRGRLGYTF. CDR3 coding DNA: TGTGCCTGGCGTGGGAGGGGTAGGCTTGGCTACACCTTC.

The chain carries TRBV28 and TRBJ2-4; 8 nucleotides align to TRBD1. The CDR3 length is 16 residues. CDR1 is MDHEN and CDR2 is SYDVKM in the germline V gene. Losses at the gene ends were 5 bases for V and 1 base for J; bases not matched to a gene: 7. CDR3 sequence reads: CASSPRTGPAKNIQYF. The CDR3 nucleotides read TGTGCCAGCAGTCCAAGGACAGGGCCGGCCAAAAACATTCAGTACTTC.

The rearrangement uses TRBV27 and TRBJ2-1, with 11 bases lining up with TRBD1. This CDR3 is 15 amino acids long. V trimming: 6 bases; J trimming: 4 bases; junction bases outside the gene matches: 5. The germline V gene has CDR1 MNHEY and CDR2 SMNVEV (reference sequence). DNA of the CDR3: TGTGCCAGCAGCTTCGGACAGGGGGCTTACAATGAGCAGTTCTTC. Protein: CASSFGQGAYNEQFF.

The chain carries TRBV24-1 and TRBJ1-2, with 8 positions matching TRBD1. Germline CDR1 reads KGHDR; CDR2 reads SFDVKD. V lost 5 bases and J lost 2; bases outside the gene matches: 6. The CDR3 spans 15 residues. Here the CDR3 DNA reads TGTGCCACCAGTGGGGCAGGGGGCGCGAACTATGGCTACACCTTC. This codes for CATSGAGGANYGYTF.

The chain has TRBV7-9 and TRBJ1-4; TRBD1 matches 11 bases. CDR1 and CDR2 from the germline V gene are SEHNR and FQNEAQ (reference sequence). V shed 1 base, J shed 6 bases, and the junction held 13 bases outside the gene matches. This CDR3 region has 19 residues. The DNA for the CDR3 is TGTGCCAGCAGCTTAGTAGGGACAGGGGGTTTTTACGATGATGAAAAACTGTTTTTT. It translates to CASSLVGTGGFYDDEKLFF.

V is TRBV4-1 and J is TRBJ1-1; TRBD1 is a possible D gene (5 bases). Between the trimmed V and J ends, which lost 2 bases and 5 bases, there was a span of 15 bases. The CDR3 is 15 residues long. Germline V CDR1 and CDR2: MGHRA, YSYEKL. The CDR3 spells CASSQFSGIGTEAFF. The CDR3 DNA reads as TGCGCCAGCAGCCAATTCTCAGGGATCGGTACTGAAGCTTTCTTT.

J is TRBJ1-5 and V is TRBV2, with a weak D call TRBD1 (6 bases). Trimming stripped 4 bases from V and 5 bases from J, with 12 bases between. CDR3 length equals 14 residues. Germline CDR1 and CDR2: SNHLY and FYNNEI. The CDR3 sequence is CASSGVYRDQPQHF. In DNA, the CDR3 is TGTGCCAGCAGTGGCGTTTACAGGGATCAGCCCCAGCATTTT.

The chain is built from TRBV4-1 and TRBJ1-2, with a possible D match to TRBD1 (5 bases). Germline loops: CDR1 MGHRA, CDR2 YSYEKL. The CDR3 contains 11 residues. V shed 3 bases and J shed 7 bases, with 6 bases lying between them. CDR3 region: CASSQGGGYTF. CDR3 in DNA: TGCGCCAGCAGCCAGGGGGGTGGCTACACCTTC.

The rearrangement joins TRBV11-3 to TRBJ2-7; D not resolved. The CDR3 consists of 14 residues. Trimming pared 5 bases from V and 3 bases from J, leaving 14 bases between. Germline V gives CDR1 SGHNT, CDR2 YENEEA. The CDR3 reads CASSPKDTYYEQYF. DNA of the CDR3: TGTGCCAGCAGCCCGAAAGACACATACTACGAGCAGTACTTC.

The V gene is TRBV5-1, the J gene TRBJ2-1, with D possibly being TRBD1 (6 bases). V was clipped by 1 base and J by 4 bases, with 15 bases between them. The germline V gene has CDR1 SGHRS and CDR2 YFSETQ. The CDR3 has 16 residues. For the CDR3, the DNA is TGCGCCAGCAGCTTGAATAGGGGGATCGGGTACAATGAGCAGTTCTTC. Its protein product is CASSLNRGIGYNEQFF.

In the case of this clone: The sample has other DNA sequences that encode this CDR3 too. The chain has TRBV5-1 and TRBJ2-7; possible D gene TRBD1, 6 bases. V was clipped by 0 bases and J by 1 base, with 11 bases between them. Looked up from germline, CDR1 is SGHRS and CDR2 is YFSETQ. The CDR3 runs 15 residues. The CDR3, as DNA: TGCGCCAGCAGCTTGGGAGCCAGGGGTTCCTACGAGCAGTACTTC. This encodes CASSLGARGSYEQYF.

This chain uses TRBV24-1 with TRBJ1-2, with D unclear. V lost 4 bases and J lost 2, with 4 bases in between. The CDR3 extends over 12 amino acids. In germline, CDR1 is KGHDR, CDR2 SFDVKD. The CDR3 nucleotides read TGTGCCACCAGTGACCAGAACTATGGCTACACCTTC. Protein sequence: CATSDQNYGYTF.

The chain recombines TRBV5-1 with TRBJ2-6, with 9 nucleotides matching TRBD1. V was clipped by 2 bases and J by 2 bases; unmatched bases: 5. This CDR3 has 17 residues. Germline V gene data show CDR1 as SGHRS and CDR2 as YFSETQ. This CDR3 is CASSFVGQGPGANVLTF. CDR3 DNA: TGCGCCAGCAGCTTTGTGGGACAGGGACCTGGGGCCAACGTCCTGACTTTC.

The rearrangement links TRBV19 to TRBJ1-2; 9 positions agree with TRBD1. The V gene end was trimmed by 6 bases and the J gene end by 8 bases; junction bases not matched to a gene: 13. The CDR3 has 15 amino acids. The germline CDR1 and CDR2 sequences are LNHDA and SQIVND (reference sequence). Here the CDR3 reads CASRLGQGSLKGYTF. The CDR3 DNA is TGTGCCAGTAGGCTGGGACAGGGTTCCCTTAAGGGCTACACCTTC.

Here the CDR3 DNA reads TGTGCCAGCACTCCCGGGACTAGCGGGGGGGAATACTACAATGAGCAGTTCTTC. Translation gives CASTPGTSGGEYYNEQFF. The chain couples TRBV18 to TRBJ2-1; 16 nucleotides agree with TRBD2. Germline CDR1 KGHSH, CDR2 LQKENI. The J segment lost 3 bases and the V segment lost 8 bases, leaving 10 bases of the junction unmatched. The CDR3 sequence is 18 residues long. The entire variable domain, with the rest obtained from reference TRBV18 and TRBJ2-1, is as follows: NAGVMQNPRHLVRRRGQEARLRCSPMKGHSHVYWYRQLPEEGLKFMVYLQKENIIDESGMPKERFSAEFPKEGPSILRIQQVVRGDSAAYFCASTPGTSGGEYYNEQFFGPGTRLTVL.